The 10 T cell receptor beta chains reported below all come from one sample, sequenced in a study of cytomegalovirus exposure and HLA in healthy donors. This PCR relied on a set of 60 Vbeta primers and 13 Jbeta primers. The assay was immunoSEQ multiplex PCR, and TCRdb's table has in-frame clones only and misses some. The sample consists of about 110,000 clones, less than 80% of them appearing once. The sequencing input was PBMCs. These TCRs come from a woman aged 45-59 years in good health and CMV-seropositive.

The CDR3 is CASSPSTSLHEQYF. The CDR3, as DNA: TGTGCCAGCTCACCCTCGACTAGCCTCCACGAGCAGTACTTC. The V call is TRBV18, the J call TRBJ2-7; 7 bases map to TRBD2. The V gene end was trimmed by 3 bases and the J gene end by 5 bases; junction bases not matched to a gene: 7. The germline V gene has CDR1 KGHSH and CDR2 LQKENI. The CDR3 is made up of 14 amino acids. The full variable domain, its missing parts supplied by reference TRBV18 and TRBJ2-7, is NAGVMQNPRHLVRRRGQEARLRCSPMKGHSHVYWYRQLPEEGLKFMVYLQKENIIDESGMPKERFSAEFPKEGPSILRIQQVVRGDSAAYFCASSPSTSLHEQYFGPGTRLTVT.

This clone was detected only a few times. The gene calls are TRBV13 and TRBJ2-5; 7 bases align to TRBD2. The CDR3 loop spans 15 amino acids. V shed 3 bases, J shed 4 bases, and the junction held 8 bases outside the gene matches. Germline CDR1 is PRHDT and CDR2 is FYEKMQ (reference sequence). CDR3 sequence reads: CASSLGGSAGETQYF. The CDR3 coding sequence is TGTGCCAGCAGCTTGGGCGGGAGCGCGGGAGAGACCCAGTACTTC.

The gene calls are TRBV19 and TRBJ2-7, with a weak D call TRBD2 (5 bases). V lost 5 bases and J 11 bases, leaving 19 bases between the germline ends. The CDR3 runs to 13 residues. Germline CDR1 and CDR2: LNHDA and SQIVND (reference sequence). CDR3 sequence reads: CASSGREPPQEYF. As DNA, the CDR3 is TGTGCCAGTAGTGGCCGGGAACCCCCGCAGGAGTACTTC.

The rearrangement links TRBV29-1 to TRBJ2-2; 10 bases are a match to TRBD1. Germline V gene sequence: CDR1 SQVTM, CDR2 ANQGSEA. The CDR3 spans 14 residues. After removal of 7 bases from V and 4 bases from J, the junction contained 6 bases not matched to a gene. CDR3 loop: CSATGQGLTGELFF. The DNA of the CDR3 is TGCAGCGCAACGGGACAGGGGCTCACCGGGGAGCTGTTTTTT.

The chain joins TRBV11-2 to TRBJ2-3; the match to TRBD2 covers 13 bases. The CDR3 is made up of 16 amino acids. The V segment lost 5 bases and the J segment 8 bases; nucleotides outside the gene matches: 10. Germline V gene lookup returns CDR1 SGHAT and CDR2 FQNNGV. DNA for the CDR3: TGTGCCAGCAGCCCGGGACTAGCGGGAAGGCTAGGTACGCAGTATTTT. It codes for CASSPGLAGRLGTQYF. Using reference TRBV11-2 and TRBJ2-3 for the parts outside the CDR3, the full variable domain is EAGVAQSPRYKIIEKRQSVAFWCNPISGHATLYWYQQILGQGPKLLIQFQNNGVVDDSQLPKDRFSAERLKGVDSTLKIQPAKLEDSAVYLCASSPGLAGRLGTQYFGPGTRLTVL.

Note on this clone: The identical CDR3 is also encoded by other nucleotide sequences in the sample. The chain is built from TRBV6-4 and TRBJ2-5, with D possibly matching TRBD2 (6 bases). V was trimmed by 6 bases and J by 4 bases, leaving 12 bases between them. Looked up from germline, CDR1 is MRHNA and CDR2 is SNTAGT. The CDR3 loop spans 13 amino acids. CDR3 amino acids: CASRVLASETQYF. The CDR3 region has the DNA TGTGCCAGCAGGGTACTAGCATCAGAGACCCAGTACTTC.

This rearrangement joins TRBV9 to TRBJ1-2, with a possible D match to TRBD1 (6 bases). Germline V gene lookup returns CDR1 SGDLS and CDR2 YYNGEE. V gave up 0 bases and J gave up 3 bases, with 15 bases separating them. This CDR3 has 16 residues. For the CDR3, the DNA is TGTGCCAGCAGCGTAGATGGTACAAGGGGGTACTATGGCTACACCTTC. Protein sequence: CASSVDGTRGYYGYTF.

V and J are TRBV7-2 and TRBJ2-7; TRBD1 aligns across 8 bases. The junction had 6 bases not matched to a gene; V was cut back by 4 bases and J by 4 bases. Germline-derived CDR1 and CDR2 are SGHTA and FQGNSA. The CDR3 loop spans 14 amino acids. The DNA for the CDR3 is TGTGCCAGCAGCTCAGACAGGGGACCTTACGAGCAGTACTTC. Its translation is CASSSDRGPYEQYF.

This clone was observed a single time. The chain carries TRBV10-3 and TRBJ2-5; the D is unclear. Per the germline V gene, CDR1 is ENHRY and CDR2 is SYGVKD. The CDR3 extends over 12 amino acids. Trimming took 4 bases from V and 1 from J, leaving 4 bases between them. The CDR3 here is CAISAGQETQYF. In nucleotides, the CDR3 is TGTGCCATCAGTGCCGGCCAAGAGACCCAGTACTTC.

This chain connects TRBV13 to TRBJ2-1, with D tentatively TRBD1 (5 bases). Germline V lookup: CDR1 PRHDT, CDR2 FYEKMQ (reference sequence). Trimming removed 2 bases from V and 7 bases from J, with 9 bases in between. The CDR3 covers 13 residues. The CDR3 reads CASSLTGVNEQFF. The CDR3, as DNA: TGTGCCAGCAGCTTAACAGGAGTAAATGAGCAGTTCTTC. Supplemented by reference TRBV13 and TRBJ2-1, the full variable domain reads AAGVIQSPRHLIKEKRETATLKCYPIPRHDTVYWYQQGPGQDPQFLISFYEKMQSDKGSIPDRFSAQQFSDYHSELNMSSLELGDSALYFCASSLTGVNEQFFGPGTRLTVL.